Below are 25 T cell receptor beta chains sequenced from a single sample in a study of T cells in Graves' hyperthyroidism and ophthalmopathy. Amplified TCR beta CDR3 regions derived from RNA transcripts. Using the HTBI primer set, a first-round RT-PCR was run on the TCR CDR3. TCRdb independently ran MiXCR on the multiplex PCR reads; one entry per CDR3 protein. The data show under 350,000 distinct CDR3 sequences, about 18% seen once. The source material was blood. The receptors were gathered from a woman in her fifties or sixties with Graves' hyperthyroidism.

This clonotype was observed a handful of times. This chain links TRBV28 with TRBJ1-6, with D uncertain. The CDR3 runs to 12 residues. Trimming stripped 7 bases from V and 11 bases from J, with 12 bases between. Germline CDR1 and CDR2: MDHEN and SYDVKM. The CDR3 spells CASNSGWPPLHF. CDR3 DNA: TGTGCCAGCAATTCGGGTTGGCCACCCCTCCACTTT. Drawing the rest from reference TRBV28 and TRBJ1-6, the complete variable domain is DVKVTQSSRYLVKRTGEKVFLECVQDMDHENMFWYRQDPGLGLRLIYFSYDVKMKEKGDIPEGYSVSREKKERFSLILESASTNQTSMYLCASNSGWPPLHFGNGTRLTVT.

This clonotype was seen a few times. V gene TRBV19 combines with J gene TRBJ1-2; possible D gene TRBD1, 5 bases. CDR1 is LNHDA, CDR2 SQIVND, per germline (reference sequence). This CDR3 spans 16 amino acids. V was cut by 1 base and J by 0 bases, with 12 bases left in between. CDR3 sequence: CASSIGGPYANYGYTF. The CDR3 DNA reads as TGTGCCAGTAGTATAGGGGGACCGTACGCTAACTATGGCTACACCTTC.

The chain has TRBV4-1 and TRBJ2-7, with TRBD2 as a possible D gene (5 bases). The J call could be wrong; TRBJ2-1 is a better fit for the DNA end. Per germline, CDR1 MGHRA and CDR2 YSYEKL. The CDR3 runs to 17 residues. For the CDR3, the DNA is TGCGCCAGCAGCCAAGATAGGAAGAGGGCCAATAACTACGAGCAGTTCTTC. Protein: CASSQDRKRANNYEQFF.

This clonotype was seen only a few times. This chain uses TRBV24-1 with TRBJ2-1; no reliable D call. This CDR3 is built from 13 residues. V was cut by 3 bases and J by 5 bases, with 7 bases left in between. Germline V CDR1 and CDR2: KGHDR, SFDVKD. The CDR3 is CATSDPENNEQFF. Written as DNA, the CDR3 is TGTGCCACCAGTGATCCGGAGAACAATGAGCAGTTCTTC.

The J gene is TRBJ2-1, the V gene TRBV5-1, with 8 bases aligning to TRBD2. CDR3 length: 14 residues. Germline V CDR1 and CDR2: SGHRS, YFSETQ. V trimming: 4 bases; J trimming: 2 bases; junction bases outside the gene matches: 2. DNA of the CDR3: TGCGCCAGCAGCGCGGGAGGTCCCTACAATGAGCAGTTCTTC. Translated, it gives CASSAGGPYNEQFF.

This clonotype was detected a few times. CDR3 amino acids: CASSIRDNNSPLHF. CDR3 DNA sequence: TGTGCCAGCAGTATCCGGGACAATAATTCACCCCTCCACTTT. The V gene is TRBV6-1, the J gene TRBJ1-6; possibly TRBD1 for D (6 bases). Trimming left V 5 bases short and J 5 bases short, with 10 bases between. Per germline, CDR1 MNHNS and CDR2 SASEGT. The CDR3 extends over 14 amino acids.

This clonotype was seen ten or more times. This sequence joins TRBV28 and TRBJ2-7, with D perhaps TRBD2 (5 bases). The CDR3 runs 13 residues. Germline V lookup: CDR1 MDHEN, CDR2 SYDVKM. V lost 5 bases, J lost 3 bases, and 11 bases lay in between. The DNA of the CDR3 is TGTGCCAGCAGTCTAACGACTAACTACGAGCAGTACTTC. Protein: CASSLTTNYEQYF. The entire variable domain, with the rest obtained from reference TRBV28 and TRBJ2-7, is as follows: DVKVTQSSRYLVKRTGEKVFLECVQDMDHENMFWYRQDPGLGLRLIYFSYDVKMKEKGDIPEGYSVSREKKERFSLILESASTNQTSMYLCASSLTTNYEQYFGPGTRLTVT.

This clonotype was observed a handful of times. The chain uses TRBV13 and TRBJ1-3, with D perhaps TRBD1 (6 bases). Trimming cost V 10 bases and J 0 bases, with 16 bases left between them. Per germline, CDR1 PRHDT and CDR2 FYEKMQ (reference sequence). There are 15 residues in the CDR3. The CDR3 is CATRSGDLSGNTIYF. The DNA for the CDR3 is TGTGCCACCAGGTCAGGGGACCTCTCTGGAAACACCATATATTTT.

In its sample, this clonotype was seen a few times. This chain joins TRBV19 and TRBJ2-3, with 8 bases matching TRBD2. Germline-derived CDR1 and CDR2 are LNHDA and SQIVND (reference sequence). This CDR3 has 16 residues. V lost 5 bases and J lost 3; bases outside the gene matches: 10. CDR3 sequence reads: CASSFPAGGGTDTQYF. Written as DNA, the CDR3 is TGTGCCAGTAGTTTTCCGGCGGGAGGTGGTACAGATACGCAGTATTTT.

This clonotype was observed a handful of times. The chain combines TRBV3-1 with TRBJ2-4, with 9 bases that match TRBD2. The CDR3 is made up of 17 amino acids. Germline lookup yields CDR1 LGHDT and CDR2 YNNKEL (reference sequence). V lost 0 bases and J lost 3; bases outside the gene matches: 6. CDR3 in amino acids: CASSQEGAGGRKNIQYF. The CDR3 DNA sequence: TGTGCCAGCAGCCAAGAAGGAGCGGGGGGTCGCAAAAACATTCAGTACTTC. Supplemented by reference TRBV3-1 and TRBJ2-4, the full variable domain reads DTAVSQTPKYLVTQMGNDKSIKCEQNLGHDTMYWYKQDSKKFLKIMFSYNNKELIINETVPNRFSPKSPDKAHLNLHINSLELGDSAVYFCASSQEGAGGRKNIQYFGAGTRLSVL.

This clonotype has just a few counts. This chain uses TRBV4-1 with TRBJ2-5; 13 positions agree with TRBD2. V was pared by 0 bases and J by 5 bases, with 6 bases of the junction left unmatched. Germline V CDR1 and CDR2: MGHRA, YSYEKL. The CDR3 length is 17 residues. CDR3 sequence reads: CASSQDRGLAGVETQYF. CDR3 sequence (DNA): TGCGCCAGCAGCCAAGATAGAGGACTAGCGGGGGTTGAGACCCAGTACTTC.

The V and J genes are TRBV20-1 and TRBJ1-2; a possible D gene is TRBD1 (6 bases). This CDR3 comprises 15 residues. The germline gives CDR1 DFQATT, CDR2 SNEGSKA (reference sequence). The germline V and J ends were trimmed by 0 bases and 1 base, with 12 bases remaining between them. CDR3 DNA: TGCAGTGCTAGAGAACCCGGGGGCGGTAACTATGGCTACACCTTC. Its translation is CSAREPGGGNYGYTF.

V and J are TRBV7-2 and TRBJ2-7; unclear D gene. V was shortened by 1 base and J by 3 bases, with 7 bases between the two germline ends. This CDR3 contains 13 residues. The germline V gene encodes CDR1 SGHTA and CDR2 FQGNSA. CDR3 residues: CASSLDLSYEQYV. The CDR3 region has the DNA TGTGCCAGCAGCTTAGATCTCAGCTACGAGCAGTACGTC.

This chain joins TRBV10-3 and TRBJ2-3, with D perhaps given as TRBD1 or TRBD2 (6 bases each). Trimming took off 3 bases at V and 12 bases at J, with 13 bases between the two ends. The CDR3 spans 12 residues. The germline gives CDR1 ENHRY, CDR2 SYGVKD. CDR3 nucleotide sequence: TGTGCCATCAGTGATGGGACCGGGGGCCAGTATTTT. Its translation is CAISDGTGGQYF.

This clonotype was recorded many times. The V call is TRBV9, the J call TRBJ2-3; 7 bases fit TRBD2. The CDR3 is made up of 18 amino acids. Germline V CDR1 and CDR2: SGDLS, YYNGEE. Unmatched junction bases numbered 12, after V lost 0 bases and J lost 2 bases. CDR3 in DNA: TGTGCCAGCAGCGTAGGGATCGGCGGGAGCAGGGTCACAGATACGCAGTATTTT. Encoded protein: CASSVGIGGSRVTDTQYF.

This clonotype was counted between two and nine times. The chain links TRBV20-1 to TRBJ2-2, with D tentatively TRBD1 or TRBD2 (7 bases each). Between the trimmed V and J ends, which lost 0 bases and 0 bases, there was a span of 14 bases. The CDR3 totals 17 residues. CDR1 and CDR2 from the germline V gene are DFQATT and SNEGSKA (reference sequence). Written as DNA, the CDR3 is TGCAGTGCTAGAGATTGGGGAGGGGGCACGAACACCGGGGAGCTGTTTTTT. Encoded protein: CSARDWGGGTNTGELFF.

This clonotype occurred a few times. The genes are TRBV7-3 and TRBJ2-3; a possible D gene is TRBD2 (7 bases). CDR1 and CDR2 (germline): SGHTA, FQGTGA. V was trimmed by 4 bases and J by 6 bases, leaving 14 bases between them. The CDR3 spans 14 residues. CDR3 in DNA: TGTGCCAGCAGCTCCGTACGGGGGGCCGATACGCAGTATTTT. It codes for CASSSVRGADTQYF.

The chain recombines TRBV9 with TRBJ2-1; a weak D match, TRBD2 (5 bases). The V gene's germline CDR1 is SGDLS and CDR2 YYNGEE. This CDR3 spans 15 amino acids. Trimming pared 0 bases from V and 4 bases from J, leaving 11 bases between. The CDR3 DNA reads TGTGCCAGCAGCGTAGACGGGGTTGCGTACAATGAGCAGTTCTTC. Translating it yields CASSVDGVAYNEQFF.

Here the CDR3 DNA reads TGTGCCAGCAGCTTAGCGACTAGCCCCAGGGAGGAGACCCAGTACTTC. It encodes CASSLATSPREETQYF. The chain couples TRBV7-9 to TRBJ2-5; TRBD2 matches at 7 bases. The V segment lost 0 bases and the J segment 5 bases; nucleotides outside the gene matches: 9. Looked up from germline, CDR1 is SEHNR and CDR2 is FQNEAQ (reference sequence). CDR3 length equals 16 residues.

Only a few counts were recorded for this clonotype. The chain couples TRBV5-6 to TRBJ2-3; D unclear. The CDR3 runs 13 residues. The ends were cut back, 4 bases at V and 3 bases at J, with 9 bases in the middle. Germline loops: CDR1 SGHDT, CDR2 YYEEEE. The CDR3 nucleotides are TGTGCCAGCAGCAGGATTAGTACAGATACGCAGTATTTT. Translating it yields CASSRISTDTQYF. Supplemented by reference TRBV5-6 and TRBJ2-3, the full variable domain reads DAGVTQSPTHLIKTRGQQVTLRCSPKSGHDTVSWYQQALGQGPQFIFQYYEEEERQRGNFPDRFSGHQFPNYSSELNVNALLLGDSALYLCASSRISTDTQYFGPGTRLTVL.

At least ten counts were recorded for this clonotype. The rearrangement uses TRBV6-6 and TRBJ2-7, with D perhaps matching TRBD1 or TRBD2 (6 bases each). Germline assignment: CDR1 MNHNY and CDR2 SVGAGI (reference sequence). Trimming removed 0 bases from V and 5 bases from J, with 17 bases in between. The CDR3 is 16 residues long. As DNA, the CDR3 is TGTGCCAGCAGTTACTCGATGTACCGGGGGCAGGACGAGCAGTACTTC. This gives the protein CASSYSMYRGQDEQYF.

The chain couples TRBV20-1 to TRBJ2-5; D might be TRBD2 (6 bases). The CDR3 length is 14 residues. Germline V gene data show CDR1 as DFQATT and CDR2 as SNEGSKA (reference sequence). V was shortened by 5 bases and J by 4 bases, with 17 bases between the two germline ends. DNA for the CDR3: TGCAGTGCTGCAGGAGGGCTAGCAGGAGAGACCCAGTACTTC. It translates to CSAAGGLAGETQYF.

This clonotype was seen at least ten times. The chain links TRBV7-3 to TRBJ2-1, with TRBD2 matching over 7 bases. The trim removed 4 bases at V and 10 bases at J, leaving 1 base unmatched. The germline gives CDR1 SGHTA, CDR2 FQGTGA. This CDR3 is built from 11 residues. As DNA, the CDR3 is TGTGCCAGCAGCTACGGGAGGGAGCAGTTCTTC. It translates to CASSYGREQFF.

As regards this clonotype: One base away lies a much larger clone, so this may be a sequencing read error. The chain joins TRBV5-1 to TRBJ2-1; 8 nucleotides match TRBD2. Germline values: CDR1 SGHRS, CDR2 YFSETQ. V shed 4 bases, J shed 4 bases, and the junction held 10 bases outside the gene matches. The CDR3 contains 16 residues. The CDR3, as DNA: TGCGCCAGCAGCCGAGGCAGCGGGAGTGCATACAATGAGCAGTTCTTC. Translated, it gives CASSRGSGSAYNEQFF.

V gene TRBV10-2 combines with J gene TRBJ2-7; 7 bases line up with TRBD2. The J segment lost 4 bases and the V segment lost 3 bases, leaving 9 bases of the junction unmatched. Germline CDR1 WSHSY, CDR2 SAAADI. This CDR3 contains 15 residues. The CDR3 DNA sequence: TGCGCCAGCAGTGACCTTGCGGGGGAGGATTACGAGCAGTACTTC. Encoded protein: CASSDLAGEDYEQYF.